The 5 T cell receptor beta chains listed next were all sequenced from one sample in a study of response to subunit inactivated influenza vaccine (dated by TCRdb to between 2018 and 2020). The library was produced with RT-PCR. Sequenced on an Illumina HiSeq 2500. TCRdb applied fastp at Q25 and MiXCR to the public reads, then kept only in-frame beta chains. Under each unique CDR3 protein, matching rows form one entry showing the most common genes and DNA. The sample records 550,000 to 650,000 distinct CDR3 sequences, 12% of which are singletons. Clones ranked in the top ten supply around 9.6% of the sample. Sequences were derived from PBMCs from blood, sampled on the day of vaccination. Receptor source: a man in his fifties who received an inactivated influenza vaccine. Donor details come from another sample of the same person, matched by shared clones.

J is TRBJ2-4 and V is TRBV12-3 or TRBV12-4, with D maybe TRBD2 (5 bases). The CDR3 extends over 12 amino acids. The V end lost 4 bases, the J end lost 8 bases, and 9 bases lay between the germline ends. This chain's CDR3 is CASSSGRDIQYF. Here the CDR3 DNA reads TGTGCCAGCAGTTCGGGGAGAGACATTCAGTACTTC.

Remarks on this clonotype: At one end the junction does not follow the germline gene, possibly because of a read error. The V and J genes are TRBV15 and TRBJ2-5; TRBD1 might be the D (5 bases). The CDR3 is 14 amino acids. CDR1 and CDR2 from the germline V gene are LNHNV and YYDKDF (reference sequence). The CDR3 coding sequence is TGTGCCACCATCAGAGTTACAGGCCCAGAGACCCAGTACTTC. This gives the protein CATIRVTGPETQYF. Drawing the rest from reference TRBV15 and TRBJ2-5, the complete variable domain is DAMVIQNPRYQVTQFGKPVTLSCSQTLNHNVMYWYQQKSSQAPKLLFHYYDKDFNNEADTPDNFQSRRPNTSFCFLDIRSPGLGDTAMYLCATIRVTGPETQYFGPGTRLLVL.

In this sample, this clonotype turned up many times. The chain is built from TRBV29-1 and TRBJ2-3; 9 bases line up with TRBD1. The germline V gene has CDR1 SQVTM and CDR2 ANQGSEA. There are 13 residues in the CDR3. With V trimmed by 6 bases and J by 0 bases, 1 base remained unmatched. CDR3 in amino acids: CSVTGGSTDTQYF. In nucleotides, the CDR3 is TGCAGCGTGACAGGGGGGAGCACAGATACGCAGTATTTT.

This clonotype turned up a few times. This chain joins TRBV5-1 and TRBJ2-1, with D hard to call. The CDR3 consists of 16 residues. Germline assignment: CDR1 SGHRS and CDR2 YFSETQ. Trimming stripped 0 bases from V and 7 bases from J, with 17 bases between. The CDR3 protein is CASSLGFGIGGNEQFF. CDR3 coding DNA: TGCGCCAGCAGCTTGGGGTTCGGTATAGGTGGTAATGAGCAGTTCTTC.

This clonotype was counted between two and nine times. The chain recombines TRBV28 with TRBJ2-7, with 10 bases matching TRBD2. The CDR3 loop spans 15 amino acids. Germline CDR1 and CDR2: MDHEN and SYDVKM. V lost 7 bases, J lost 5 bases, and 11 bases stayed unmatched. The CDR3 is CASTEPGLATNEQYF. For the CDR3, the DNA is TGTGCCAGCACCGAACCGGGACTAGCGACCAACGAGCAGTACTTC.